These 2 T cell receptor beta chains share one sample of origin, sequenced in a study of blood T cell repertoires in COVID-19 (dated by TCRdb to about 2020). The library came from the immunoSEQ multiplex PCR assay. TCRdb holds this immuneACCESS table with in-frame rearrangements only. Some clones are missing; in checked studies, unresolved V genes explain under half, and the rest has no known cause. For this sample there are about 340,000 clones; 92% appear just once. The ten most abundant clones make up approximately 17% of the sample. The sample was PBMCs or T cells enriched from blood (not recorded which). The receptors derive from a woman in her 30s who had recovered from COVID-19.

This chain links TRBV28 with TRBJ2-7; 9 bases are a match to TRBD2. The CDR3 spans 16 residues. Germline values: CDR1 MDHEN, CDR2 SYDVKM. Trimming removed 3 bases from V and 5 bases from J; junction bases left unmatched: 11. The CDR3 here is CASSFGAGGNRDEQYF. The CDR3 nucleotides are TGTGCCAGCAGTTTTGGGGCGGGAGGGAACCGGGACGAGCAGTACTTC.

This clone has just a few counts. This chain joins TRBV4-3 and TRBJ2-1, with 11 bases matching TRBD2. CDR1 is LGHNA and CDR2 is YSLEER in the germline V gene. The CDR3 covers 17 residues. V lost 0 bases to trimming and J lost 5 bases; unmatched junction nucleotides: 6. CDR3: CASSQDVETSGNNEQFF. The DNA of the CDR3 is TGCGCCAGCAGCCAAGATGTGGAGACTAGCGGGAACAATGAGCAGTTCTTC.